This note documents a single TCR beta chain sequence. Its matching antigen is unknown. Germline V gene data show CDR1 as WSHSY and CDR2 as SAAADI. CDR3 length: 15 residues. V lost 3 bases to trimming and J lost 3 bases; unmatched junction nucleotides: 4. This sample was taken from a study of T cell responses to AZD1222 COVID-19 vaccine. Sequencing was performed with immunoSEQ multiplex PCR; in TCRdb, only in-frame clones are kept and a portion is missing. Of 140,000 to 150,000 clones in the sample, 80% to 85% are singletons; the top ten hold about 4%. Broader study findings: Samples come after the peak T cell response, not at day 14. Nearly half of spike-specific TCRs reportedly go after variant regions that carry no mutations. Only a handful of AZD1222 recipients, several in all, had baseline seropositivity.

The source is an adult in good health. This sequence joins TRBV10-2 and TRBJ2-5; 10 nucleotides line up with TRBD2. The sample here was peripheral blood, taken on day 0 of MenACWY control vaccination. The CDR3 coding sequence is TGCGCCAGCAGTGATGGTAGCGGGGGGAAAGAGACCCAGTACTTC. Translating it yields CASSDGSGGKETQYF.